This T cell receptor beta chain was identified during a study of cytomegalovirus exposure and HLA in healthy donors. Looking at the study overall: Approximately 190 million T cells yielded about 120 million unique TCR beta sequences, as an earlier analysis found. General study points: Apparent HLA restriction characterized most CMV-associated TCR beta chains in a later analysis. Immune exposure information available was restricted to CMV serostatus. The productive fraction for most TCR beta V segments was about 90% or about 30% in an earlier analysis.

Points on this clone: Antigen specificity is unknown.

The PCR had 60 Vbeta and 13 Jbeta primers. Generated by immunoSEQ multiplex PCR, the TCRdb table keeps only in-frame clones and is missing some. The data hold some 96,000 clones, with more than 75% observed a single time. Trimming took off 4 bases at V and 9 bases at J, with 16 bases between the two ends. The germline gives CDR1 SEHNR, CDR2 FQNEAQ (reference sequence). The CDR3 totals 14 residues. This chain links TRBV7-9 with TRBJ2-4; D is perhaps TRBD1 (5 bases). The sequencing input was PBMCs. The clonotype comes from a woman in her fifties or sixties in good health and CMV-seronegative. In nucleotides, the CDR3 is TGTGCCAGCAGCTCGTTAGGGGATTCCGGCATTCAGTACTTC. Protein sequence: CASSSLGDSGIQYF.